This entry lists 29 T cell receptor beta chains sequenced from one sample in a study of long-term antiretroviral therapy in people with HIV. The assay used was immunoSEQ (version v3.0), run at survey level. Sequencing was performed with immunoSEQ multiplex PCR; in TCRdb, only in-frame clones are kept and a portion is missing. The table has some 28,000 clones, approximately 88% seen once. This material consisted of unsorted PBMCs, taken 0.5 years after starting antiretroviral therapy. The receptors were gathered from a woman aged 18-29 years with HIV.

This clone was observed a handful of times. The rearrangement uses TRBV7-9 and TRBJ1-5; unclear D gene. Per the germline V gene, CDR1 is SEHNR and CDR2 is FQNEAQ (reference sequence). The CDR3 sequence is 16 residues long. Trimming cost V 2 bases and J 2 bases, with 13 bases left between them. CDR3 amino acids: CASSLNPGDGNQPQHF. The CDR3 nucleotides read TGTGCCAGCAGCTTAAACCCGGGCGACGGCAATCAGCCCCAGCATTTT. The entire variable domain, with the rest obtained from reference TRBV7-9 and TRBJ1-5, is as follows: DTGVSQNPRHKITKRGQNVTFRCDPISEHNRLYWYRQTLGQGPEFLTYFQNEAQLEKSRLLSDRFSAERPKGSFSTLEIQRTEQGDSAMYLCASSLNPGDGNQPQHFGDGTRLSIL.

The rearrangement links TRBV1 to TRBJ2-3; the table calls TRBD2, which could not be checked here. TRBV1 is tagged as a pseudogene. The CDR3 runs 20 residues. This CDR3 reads CTSSQDTLWTRSGRGDTQYF. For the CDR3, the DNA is TGCACCAGCAGCCAAGACACCCTTTGGACCCGGAGCGGGAGAGGGGATACGCAGTATTTT.

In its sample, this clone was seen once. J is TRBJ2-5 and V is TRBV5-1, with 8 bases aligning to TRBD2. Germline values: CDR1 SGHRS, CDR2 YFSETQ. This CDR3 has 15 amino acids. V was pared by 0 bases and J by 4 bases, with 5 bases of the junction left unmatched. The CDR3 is CASSLDRGGRETQYF. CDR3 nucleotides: TGCGCCAGCAGCTTGGATCGGGGGGGGCGAGAGACCCAGTACTTC.

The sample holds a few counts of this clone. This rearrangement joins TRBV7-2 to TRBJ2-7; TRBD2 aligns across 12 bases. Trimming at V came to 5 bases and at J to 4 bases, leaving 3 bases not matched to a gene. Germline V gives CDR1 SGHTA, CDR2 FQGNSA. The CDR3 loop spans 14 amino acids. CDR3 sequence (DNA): TGTGCCAGCAGCGCGGGACTAGCGGGTTACGAGCAGTACTTC. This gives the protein CASSAGLAGYEQYF.

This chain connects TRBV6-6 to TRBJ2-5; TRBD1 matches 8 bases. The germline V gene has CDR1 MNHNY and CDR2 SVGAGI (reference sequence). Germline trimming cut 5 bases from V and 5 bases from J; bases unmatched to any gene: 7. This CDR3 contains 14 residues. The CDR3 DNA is TGTGCCAGCAGTCAATCCCGGGACAGGGAGACCCAGTACTTC. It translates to CASSQSRDRETQYF.

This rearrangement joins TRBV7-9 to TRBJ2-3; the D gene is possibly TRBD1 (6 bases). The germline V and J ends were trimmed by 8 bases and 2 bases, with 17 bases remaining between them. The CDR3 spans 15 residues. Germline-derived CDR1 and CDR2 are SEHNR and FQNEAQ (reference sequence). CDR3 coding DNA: TGTGCCAGCTTACCCCTCAGGGGAACCACAGATACGCAGTATTTT. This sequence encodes CASLPLRGTTDTQYF.

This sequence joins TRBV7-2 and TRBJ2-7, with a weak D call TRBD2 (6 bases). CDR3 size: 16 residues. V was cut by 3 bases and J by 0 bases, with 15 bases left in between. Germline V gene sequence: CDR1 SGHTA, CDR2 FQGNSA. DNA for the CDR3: TGTGCCAGCAGCTTGTTAGCGGCAATAAGCTCCTACGAGCAGTACTTC. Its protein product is CASSLLAAISSYEQYF.

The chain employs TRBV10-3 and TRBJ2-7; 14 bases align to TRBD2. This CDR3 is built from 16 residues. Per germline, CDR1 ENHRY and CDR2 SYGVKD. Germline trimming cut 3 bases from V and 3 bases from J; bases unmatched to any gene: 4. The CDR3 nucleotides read TGTGCCATCAGTGATTCCGGGACTAGCGGGAGCTACGAGCAGTACTTC. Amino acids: CAISDSGTSGSYEQYF.

For the CDR3, the DNA is TGTGCCAGCAGTCTCCTCTCAGGGGGCGAAGGGGACGAGCAGTACTTC. Protein product: CASSLLSGGEGDEQYF. V usage is TRBV6-6 and J usage is TRBJ2-7; 8 positions agree with TRBD1. After removal of 5 bases from V and 5 bases from J, the junction contained 14 bases not matched to a gene. The CDR3 spans 16 residues. Germline CDR1 MNHNY, CDR2 SVGAGI (reference sequence).

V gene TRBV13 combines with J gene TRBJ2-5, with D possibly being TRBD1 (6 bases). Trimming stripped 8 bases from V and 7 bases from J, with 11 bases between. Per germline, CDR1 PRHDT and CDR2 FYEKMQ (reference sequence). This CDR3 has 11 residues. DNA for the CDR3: TGTGCCAGCGGTGGGGGCGGGACCCAGTACTTC. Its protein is CASGGGGTQYF.

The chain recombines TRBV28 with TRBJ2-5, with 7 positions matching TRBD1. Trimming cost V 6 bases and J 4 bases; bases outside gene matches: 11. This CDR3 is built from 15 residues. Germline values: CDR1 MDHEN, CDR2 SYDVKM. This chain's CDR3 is CASSTTRQGRETQYF. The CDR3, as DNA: TGTGCCAGCAGCACGACGAGACAGGGCCGAGAGACCCAGTACTTC.

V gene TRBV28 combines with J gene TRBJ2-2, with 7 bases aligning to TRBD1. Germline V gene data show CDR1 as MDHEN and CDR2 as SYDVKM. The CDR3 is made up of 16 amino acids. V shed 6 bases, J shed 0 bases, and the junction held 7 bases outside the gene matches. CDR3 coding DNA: TGTGCCAGCAGCCCACAGGGGACCGCGAACACCGGGGAGCTGTTTTTT. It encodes CASSPQGTANTGELFF.

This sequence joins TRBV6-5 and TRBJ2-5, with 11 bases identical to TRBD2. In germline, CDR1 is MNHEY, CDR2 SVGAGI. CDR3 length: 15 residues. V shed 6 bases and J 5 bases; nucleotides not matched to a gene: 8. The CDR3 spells CASSPTWTSGETQYF. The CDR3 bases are TGTGCCAGCAGCCCTACCTGGACTAGCGGGGAGACCCAGTACTTC.

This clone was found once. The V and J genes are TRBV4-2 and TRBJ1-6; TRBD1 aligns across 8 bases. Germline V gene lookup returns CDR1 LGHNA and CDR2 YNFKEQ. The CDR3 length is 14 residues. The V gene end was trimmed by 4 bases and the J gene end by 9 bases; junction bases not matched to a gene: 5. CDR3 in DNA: TGTGCCAGCAGCCCGGACAGGGAATTTTCACCCCTCCACTTT. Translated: CASSPDREFSPLHF.

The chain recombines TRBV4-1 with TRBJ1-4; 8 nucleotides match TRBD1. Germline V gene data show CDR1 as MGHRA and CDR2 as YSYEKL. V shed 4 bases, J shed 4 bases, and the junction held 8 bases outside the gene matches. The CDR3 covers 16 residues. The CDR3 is CASSLTGEADNEKLFF. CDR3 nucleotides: TGCGCCAGCAGCCTGACAGGGGAGGCAGATAATGAAAAACTGTTTTTT.

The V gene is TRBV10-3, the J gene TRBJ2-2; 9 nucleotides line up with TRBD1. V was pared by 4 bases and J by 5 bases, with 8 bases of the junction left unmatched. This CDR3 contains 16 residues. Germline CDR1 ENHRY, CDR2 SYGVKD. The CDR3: CAISGETGGSTGELFF. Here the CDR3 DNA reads TGTGCCATCAGTGGGGAGACAGGGGGAAGTACCGGGGAGCTGTTTTTT.

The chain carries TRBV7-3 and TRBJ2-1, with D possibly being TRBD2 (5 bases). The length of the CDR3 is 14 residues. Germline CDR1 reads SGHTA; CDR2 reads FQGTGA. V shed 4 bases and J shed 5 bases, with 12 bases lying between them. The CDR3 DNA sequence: TGTGCCAGCAGCTCGCTGGCGGGTAACAATGAGCAGTTCTTC. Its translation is CASSSLAGNNEQFF.

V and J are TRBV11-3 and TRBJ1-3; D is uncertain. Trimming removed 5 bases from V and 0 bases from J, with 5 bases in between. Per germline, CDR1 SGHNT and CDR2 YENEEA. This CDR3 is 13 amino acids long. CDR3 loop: CASSRGSGNTIYF. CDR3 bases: TGTGCCAGCAGCCGCGGCTCTGGAAACACCATATATTTT.

This CDR3 reads CARYFGSPLYNEQFF. For the CDR3, the DNA is TGTGCCAGATATTTCGGGTCACCCCTATACAATGAGCAGTTCTTC. The gene calls are TRBV5-8 and TRBJ2-1, with no clear D. From germline, CDR1 is SGHTS and CDR2 YDEGEE. This CDR3 region has 15 residues. The V gene lost 8 bases and the J gene lost 4 bases, with 19 bases spanning the gap.

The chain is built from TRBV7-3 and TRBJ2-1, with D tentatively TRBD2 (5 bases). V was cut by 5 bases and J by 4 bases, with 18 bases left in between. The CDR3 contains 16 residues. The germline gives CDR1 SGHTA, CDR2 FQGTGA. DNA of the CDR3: TGTGCCAGCAGCCCGGATGGGCTAGCAGCATACAATGAGCAGTTCTTC. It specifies CASSPDGLAAYNEQFF. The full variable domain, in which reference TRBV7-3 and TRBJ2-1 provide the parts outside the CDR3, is GAGVSQTPSNKVTEKGKYVELRCDPISGHTALYWYRQSLGQGPEFLIYFQGTGAADDSGLPNDRFFAVRPEGSVSTLKIQRTERGDSAVYLCASSPDGLAAYNEQFFGPGTRLTVL.

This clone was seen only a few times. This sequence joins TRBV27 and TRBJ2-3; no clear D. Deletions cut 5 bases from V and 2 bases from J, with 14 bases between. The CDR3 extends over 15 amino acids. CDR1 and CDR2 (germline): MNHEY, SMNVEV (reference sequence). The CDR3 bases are TGTGCCAGCAGTAGCATAGCTCTTCACACAGATACGCAGTATTTT. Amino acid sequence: CASSSIALHTDTQYF.

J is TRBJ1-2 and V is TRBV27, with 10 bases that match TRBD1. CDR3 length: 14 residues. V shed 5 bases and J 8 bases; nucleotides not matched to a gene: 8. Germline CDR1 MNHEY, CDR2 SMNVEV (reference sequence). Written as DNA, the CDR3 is TGTGCCAGCAGTCCGCCGGACAGGGGGGTGGGCTACACCTTC. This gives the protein CASSPPDRGVGYTF.

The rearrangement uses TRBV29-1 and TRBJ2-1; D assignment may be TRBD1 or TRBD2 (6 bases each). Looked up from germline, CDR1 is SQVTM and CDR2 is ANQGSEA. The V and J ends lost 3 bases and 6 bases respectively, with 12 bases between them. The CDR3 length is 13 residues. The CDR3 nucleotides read TGCAGCGTTGATTCCAGGGGAGGCAATGAGCAGTTCTTC. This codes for CSVDSRGGNEQFF.

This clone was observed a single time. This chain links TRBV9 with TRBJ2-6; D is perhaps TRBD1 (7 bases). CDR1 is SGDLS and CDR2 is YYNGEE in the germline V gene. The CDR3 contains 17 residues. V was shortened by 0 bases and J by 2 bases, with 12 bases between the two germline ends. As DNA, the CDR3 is TGTGCCAGCAGCGTAGGGGCCAGGGGGGCTGGGGCCAACGTCCTGACTTTC. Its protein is CASSVGARGAGANVLTF.

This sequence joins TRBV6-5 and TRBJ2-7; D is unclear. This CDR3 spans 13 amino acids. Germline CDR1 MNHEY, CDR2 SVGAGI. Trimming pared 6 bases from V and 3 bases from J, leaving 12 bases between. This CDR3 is CASSAGVVYEQYF. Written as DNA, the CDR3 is TGTGCCAGCAGCGCTGGGGTAGTCTACGAGCAGTACTTC.

The CDR3 region has the DNA TGTGCCAGCCGGGGTGAGGGAGCCCAGCATTTT. Its protein product is CASRGEGAQHF. The chain is built from TRBV7-9 and TRBJ1-5; D unclear. V gave up 8 bases and J gave up 11 bases, with 13 bases separating them. The CDR3 contains 11 residues. Germline CDR1 reads SEHNR; CDR2 reads FQNEAQ (reference sequence).

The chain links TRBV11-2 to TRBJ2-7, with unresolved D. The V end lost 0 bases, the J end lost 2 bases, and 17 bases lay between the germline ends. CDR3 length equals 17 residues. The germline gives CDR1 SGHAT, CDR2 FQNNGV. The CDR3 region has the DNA TGTGCCAGCAGCTTAGATTCTGGAACAGCTTACGCCTACGAGCAGTACTTC. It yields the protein CASSLDSGTAYAYEQYF.

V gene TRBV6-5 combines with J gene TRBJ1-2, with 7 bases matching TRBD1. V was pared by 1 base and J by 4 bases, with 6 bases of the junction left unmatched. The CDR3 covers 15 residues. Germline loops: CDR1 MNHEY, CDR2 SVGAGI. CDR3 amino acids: CASSYYVGTAYGYTF. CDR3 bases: TGTGCCAGCAGTTACTACGTTGGGACAGCCTATGGCTACACCTTC.

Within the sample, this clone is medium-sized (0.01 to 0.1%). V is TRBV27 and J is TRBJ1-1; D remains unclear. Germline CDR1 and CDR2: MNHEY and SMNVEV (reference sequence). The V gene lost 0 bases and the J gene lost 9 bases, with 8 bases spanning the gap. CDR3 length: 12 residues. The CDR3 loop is CASSLSGRQAFF. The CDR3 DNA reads TGTGCCAGCAGTTTATCAGGACGGCAAGCTTTCTTT.